This T cell receptor beta chain was retrieved from a study of T cell repertoires in cytomegalovirus infection. On the study more broadly: Recently identified HLA-C-restricted CMV epitopes and well-studied HLA-B-restricted CMV epitopes were used by the study. A matching HLA type, together with CMV infection, was signaled by public TCR beta signatures.

This clonotype was detected only a few times. What it binds is not known. Whole-study results and caveats: Cumulative frequency of public TCR beta families picked out carriers of CMV plus the relevant HLA. What dominated the ex vivo response were HLA-C-restricted CMV-specific TCR beta clonotypes.

TCRdb passed the reads through MiXCR, listing each CDR3 protein once. This table has 400,000 to 600,000 distinct CDR3 sequences, about 42% appearing once. Unmatched junction bases numbered 5, after V lost 4 bases and J lost 1 base. The CDR3 is 15 amino acids. Germline-derived CDR1 and CDR2 are MNHNS and SASEGT. This rearrangement joins TRBV6-1 to TRBJ2-3, with 7 bases lining up with TRBD1. This specimen consisted of cultured PBMCs, obtained from culture after CMV antigen stimulation. The TCR sequence derives from a human donor in good health (CMV status not recorded). Some clones in this sample may be carry-over from other donors' samples. CDR3 sequence: CASSVTGKGTDTQYF. DNA of the CDR3: TGTGCCAGCAGTGTGACAGGGAAAGGCACAGATACGCAGTATTTT.